This record concerns one TCR beta chain sequence. What it binds is not known. This specimen comes from a study of somatic mutations in cytotoxic T cells in rheumatoid arthritis. Overall study context: After diagnosis, patient blood (approximately 30 ml EDTA) was drawn right away, before any treatment was given. Study observations and caveats: Age-matched healthy controls and rheumatoid arthritis patients had CD8+ T-cell clonality that did not differ significantly.

This CDR3 is 15 amino acids long. V lost 5 bases and J 0 bases, leaving 11 bases between the germline ends. Germline V lookup: CDR1 SGHAT, CDR2 FQNNGV. Repertoires were generated with immunoSEQ multiplex PCR, while TCRdb's copy carries only in-frame clones and drops some. The sample carries approximately 10,000 clones, roughly four fifths recorded once. The V call is TRBV11-2, the J call TRBJ1-5, with D unclear. Sequenced sample: CD8+ T cells sorted from blood. The receptor comes from a woman aged 55-69 years with rheumatoid arthritis. The CDR3: CASSLEPYSNQPQHF. In DNA, the CDR3 is TGTGCCAGCAGCCTCGAACCCTATAGCAATCAGCCCCAGCATTTT.